The 14 T cell receptor beta chains below all came from one sample that was sequenced in a study of cytomegalovirus exposure and HLA in healthy donors. 60 Vbeta and 13 Jbeta primers were used in PCR. Sequencing used immunoSEQ multiplex PCR; TCRdb keeps in-frame clones, though not all of them. The sample consists of some 130,000 clones, 65% to 80% of them appearing once. Specimen: PBMCs. The receptors derive from a man aged 40-50 years in good health and CMV-seronegative.

V and J are TRBV5-1 and TRBJ2-7; 8 bases are a match to TRBD1. CDR1 SGHRS and CDR2 YFSETQ come from the germline V gene. V gave up 4 bases and J gave up 7 bases; unmatched junction bases: 10. CDR3 length: 14 residues. CDR3 DNA: TGCGCCAGCAGCGCGGGACAGGCTAGGGGAGAGCAGTACTTC. Translated, it gives CASSAGQARGEQYF.

The rearrangement uses TRBV5-6 and TRBJ2-7; D is unresolved. This CDR3 has 17 amino acids. Per the germline V gene, CDR1 is SGHDT and CDR2 is YYEEEE. Trimming took off 4 bases at V and 2 bases at J, with 22 bases between the two ends. CDR3 protein: CASSQAGSTLQPYEQYF. DNA for the CDR3: TGTGCCAGCAGCCAGGCTGGATCGACCCTGCAACCCTACGAGCAGTACTTC. The variable domain in full, completed from reference TRBV5-6 and TRBJ2-7, reads DAGVTQSPTHLIKTRGQQVTLRCSPKSGHDTVSWYQQALGQGPQFIFQYYEEEERQRGNFPDRFSGHQFPNYSSELNVNALLLGDSALYLCASSQAGSTLQPYEQYFGPGTRLTVT.

The chain carries TRBV30 and TRBJ2-1; 10 positions agree with TRBD1. CDR3 length: 15 amino acids. V was pared by 6 bases and J by 4 bases, with 9 bases of the junction left unmatched. The germline V gene encodes CDR1 GTSNPN and CDR2 SVGIG (reference sequence). The CDR3 spells CACTQGQGEYNEQFF. CDR3 nucleotide sequence: TGTGCCTGCACACAAGGACAGGGGGAATACAATGAGCAGTTCTTC.

The chain is built from TRBV30 and TRBJ1-3; D unresolved. The V and J ends lost 4 bases and 2 bases respectively, with 15 bases between them. CDR1 GTSNPN and CDR2 SVGIG come from the germline V gene (reference sequence). The CDR3 loop spans 15 amino acids. The CDR3 loop is CAWKRGRLPGNTIYF. The CDR3 DNA sequence: TGTGCCTGGAAGCGGGGTCGTTTACCTGGAAACACCATATATTTT.

A single count supports this clone. The chain couples TRBV5-1 to TRBJ1-1; D is unresolved. Germline lookup yields CDR1 SGHRS and CDR2 YFSETQ. V dropped 0 bases and J dropped 0 bases, with 6 bases sitting between them. The length of the CDR3 is 14 residues. This CDR3 reads CASSLEQLNTEAFF. The CDR3 DNA reads as TGCGCCAGCAGCTTGGAACAGTTGAACACTGAAGCTTTCTTT.

The genes are TRBV5-1 and TRBJ1-3, with D uncertain. V gave up 4 bases and J gave up 0 bases, with 8 bases separating them. Per the germline V gene, CDR1 is SGHRS and CDR2 is YFSETQ. The CDR3 runs to 14 residues. Written as DNA, the CDR3 is TGCGCCAGCAGCCCCCTCAGCTCTGGAAACACCATATATTTT. Residues: CASSPLSSGNTIYF.

CDR3 sequence reads: CASSPSERGGFF. CDR3 nucleotides: TGTGCCAGCAGCCCGTCCGAGCGGGGGGGGTTCTTC. This sequence joins TRBV6-6 and TRBJ2-1; 10 bases agree with TRBD2. With 6 bases clipped from V and 15 bases from J, the junction kept 8 bases outside the gene matches. Germline assignment: CDR1 MNHNY and CDR2 SVGAGI (reference sequence). This CDR3 has 12 residues.

The chain is built from TRBV19 and TRBJ1-2, with D tentatively TRBD1 (5 bases). Germline V CDR1 and CDR2: LNHDA, SQIVND (reference sequence). The CDR3 is 14 amino acids. V was pared by 7 bases and J by 4 bases, with 16 bases between. In nucleotides, the CDR3 is TGTGCCAGTACCTCTCAGACAGCTACCTATGGCTACACCTTC. Translation gives CASTSQTATYGYTF.

This chain connects TRBV4-1 to TRBJ1-5; D is uncertain. Germline CDR1 is MGHRA and CDR2 is YSYEKL. Trimming removed 1 base at V and 1 base at J, with 8 bases between. The CDR3 is 15 amino acids. The CDR3 DNA sequence: TGCGCCAGCAGCCAAGCACGCGGCAGCAATCAGCCCCAGCATTTT. It codes for CASSQARGSNQPQHF.

This clone was seen once. The CDR3 loop reads CASSLEGFQGPNTEAFF. CDR3 nucleotides: TGTGCCAGCAGCTTGGAAGGGTTTCAGGGTCCGAACACTGAAGCTTTCTTT. The chain carries TRBV5-4 and TRBJ1-1; D perhaps matches TRBD1 (5 bases). The CDR3 sequence is 17 residues long. Germline V gene sequence: CDR1 SGHNT, CDR2 YYREEE (reference sequence). With 0 bases removed from V and 1 base from J, the gap between germline ends came to 16 bases.

The V call is TRBV4-3, the J call TRBJ2-7; TRBD2 matches 15 bases. CDR3 length equals 19 residues. Germline-derived CDR1 and CDR2 are LGHNA and YSLEER. V shed 0 bases, J shed 4 bases, and the junction held 10 bases outside the gene matches. The CDR3 DNA follows: TGCGCCAGCAGCCAAGATTGGACTAGCGGGAGGGGCGACCGGTACGAGCAGTACTTC. Protein: CASSQDWTSGRGDRYEQYF.

This clone was recorded a few times. The chain uses TRBV28 and TRBJ2-7; TRBD1 is a possible D gene (6 bases). Germline CDR1 and CDR2: MDHEN and SYDVKM. The CDR3 totals 16 residues. The V end was cut by 2 bases, the J end by 2 bases, with 16 bases between. The CDR3 DNA follows: TGTGCCAGCAGTTTAGGAACAGGGTACGCGGCCTACGAGCAGTACTTC. It encodes CASSLGTGYAAYEQYF.

The chain uses TRBV2 and TRBJ1-6; 9 bases are shared with TRBD1. V shed 11 bases and J 10 bases; nucleotides not matched to a gene: 9. The CDR3 sequence is 13 residues long. Germline CDR1 SNHLY, CDR2 FYNNEI. The CDR3 spells CAGYTGGYSPLHF. CDR3 DNA sequence: TGTGCCGGATATACAGGGGGCTACTCACCCCTCCACTTT.

The J gene is TRBJ2-1, the V gene TRBV10-3; 11 positions agree with TRBD2. Germline CDR1 and CDR2: ENHRY and SYGVKD. This CDR3 has 15 amino acids. Unmatched junction bases numbered 3, after V lost 3 bases and J lost 5 bases. CDR3 residues: CAISDQTSGNNEQFF. Written as DNA, the CDR3 is TGTGCCATCAGTGACCAGACTAGCGGGAACAATGAGCAGTTCTTC.